This entry describes one T cell receptor (beta chain). Antigen unknown. Sequenced by immunoSEQ multiplex PCR; TCRdb stores in-frame clones only, minus some. Of approximately 82,000 clones listed, roughly four fifths are singletons. Before sequencing, viral peptide pools were used by the ViraFEST assay to expand antigen-specific CD4+ T cells. Isolating CD4+ T cells followed about 11 days of culture. None of the vaccinated had previously contracted SARS-CoV-2, and their nucleocapsid antibodies tested negative. Some 2.2 million PBMC per well received approximately 10 IU/ml IL-2 and 8 to 10 ug/ml peptides in culture. Half-medium changes using IL-2 medium occurred on days 3 and 7. CDR3 length: 14 residues. This sample is part of a study of vaccination effects on CD4 cells after COVID-19. Overall study results and limits: Late in the post-vaccination period, infection-induced and vaccine-induced clones underwent marked clonal contraction.

The source of this sequence is a human donor who received a COVID-19 vaccine. The input for sequencing was CD4+ T cells from PBMCs cultured with HCoV-229E spike peptides, taken before COVID-19 vaccination. This sequence joins TRBV21-1 and TRBJ1-2. TRBV21-1 is an annotated pseudogene. The CDR3 region has the DNA TGTGCCAGCAGCAAAGGTAGGACCAACTCCGGCTACACCTTC. It is translated as CASSKGRTNSGYTF.